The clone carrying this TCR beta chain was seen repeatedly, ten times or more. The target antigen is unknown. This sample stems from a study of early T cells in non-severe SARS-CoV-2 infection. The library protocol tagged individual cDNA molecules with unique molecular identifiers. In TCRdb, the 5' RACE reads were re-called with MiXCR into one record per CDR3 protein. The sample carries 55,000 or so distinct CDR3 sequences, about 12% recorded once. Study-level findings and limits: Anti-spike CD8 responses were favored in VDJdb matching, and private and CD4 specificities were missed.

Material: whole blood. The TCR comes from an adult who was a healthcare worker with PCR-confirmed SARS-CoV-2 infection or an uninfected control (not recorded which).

CDR3 sequence (DNA): TGTGCCAGCAGCTTTAGGTCAGGGGGTGTCTCCTACAATGAGCAGTTCTTC. Translating it yields CASSFRSGGVSYNEQFF. V is TRBV7-9 and J is TRBJ2-1, with 7 bases lining up with TRBD1. Germline V gene sequence: CDR1 SEHNR, CDR2 FQNEAQ (reference sequence). The ends lost 3 bases at V and 0 bases at J; junction bases unmatched: 8. The CDR3 is 17 residues long.